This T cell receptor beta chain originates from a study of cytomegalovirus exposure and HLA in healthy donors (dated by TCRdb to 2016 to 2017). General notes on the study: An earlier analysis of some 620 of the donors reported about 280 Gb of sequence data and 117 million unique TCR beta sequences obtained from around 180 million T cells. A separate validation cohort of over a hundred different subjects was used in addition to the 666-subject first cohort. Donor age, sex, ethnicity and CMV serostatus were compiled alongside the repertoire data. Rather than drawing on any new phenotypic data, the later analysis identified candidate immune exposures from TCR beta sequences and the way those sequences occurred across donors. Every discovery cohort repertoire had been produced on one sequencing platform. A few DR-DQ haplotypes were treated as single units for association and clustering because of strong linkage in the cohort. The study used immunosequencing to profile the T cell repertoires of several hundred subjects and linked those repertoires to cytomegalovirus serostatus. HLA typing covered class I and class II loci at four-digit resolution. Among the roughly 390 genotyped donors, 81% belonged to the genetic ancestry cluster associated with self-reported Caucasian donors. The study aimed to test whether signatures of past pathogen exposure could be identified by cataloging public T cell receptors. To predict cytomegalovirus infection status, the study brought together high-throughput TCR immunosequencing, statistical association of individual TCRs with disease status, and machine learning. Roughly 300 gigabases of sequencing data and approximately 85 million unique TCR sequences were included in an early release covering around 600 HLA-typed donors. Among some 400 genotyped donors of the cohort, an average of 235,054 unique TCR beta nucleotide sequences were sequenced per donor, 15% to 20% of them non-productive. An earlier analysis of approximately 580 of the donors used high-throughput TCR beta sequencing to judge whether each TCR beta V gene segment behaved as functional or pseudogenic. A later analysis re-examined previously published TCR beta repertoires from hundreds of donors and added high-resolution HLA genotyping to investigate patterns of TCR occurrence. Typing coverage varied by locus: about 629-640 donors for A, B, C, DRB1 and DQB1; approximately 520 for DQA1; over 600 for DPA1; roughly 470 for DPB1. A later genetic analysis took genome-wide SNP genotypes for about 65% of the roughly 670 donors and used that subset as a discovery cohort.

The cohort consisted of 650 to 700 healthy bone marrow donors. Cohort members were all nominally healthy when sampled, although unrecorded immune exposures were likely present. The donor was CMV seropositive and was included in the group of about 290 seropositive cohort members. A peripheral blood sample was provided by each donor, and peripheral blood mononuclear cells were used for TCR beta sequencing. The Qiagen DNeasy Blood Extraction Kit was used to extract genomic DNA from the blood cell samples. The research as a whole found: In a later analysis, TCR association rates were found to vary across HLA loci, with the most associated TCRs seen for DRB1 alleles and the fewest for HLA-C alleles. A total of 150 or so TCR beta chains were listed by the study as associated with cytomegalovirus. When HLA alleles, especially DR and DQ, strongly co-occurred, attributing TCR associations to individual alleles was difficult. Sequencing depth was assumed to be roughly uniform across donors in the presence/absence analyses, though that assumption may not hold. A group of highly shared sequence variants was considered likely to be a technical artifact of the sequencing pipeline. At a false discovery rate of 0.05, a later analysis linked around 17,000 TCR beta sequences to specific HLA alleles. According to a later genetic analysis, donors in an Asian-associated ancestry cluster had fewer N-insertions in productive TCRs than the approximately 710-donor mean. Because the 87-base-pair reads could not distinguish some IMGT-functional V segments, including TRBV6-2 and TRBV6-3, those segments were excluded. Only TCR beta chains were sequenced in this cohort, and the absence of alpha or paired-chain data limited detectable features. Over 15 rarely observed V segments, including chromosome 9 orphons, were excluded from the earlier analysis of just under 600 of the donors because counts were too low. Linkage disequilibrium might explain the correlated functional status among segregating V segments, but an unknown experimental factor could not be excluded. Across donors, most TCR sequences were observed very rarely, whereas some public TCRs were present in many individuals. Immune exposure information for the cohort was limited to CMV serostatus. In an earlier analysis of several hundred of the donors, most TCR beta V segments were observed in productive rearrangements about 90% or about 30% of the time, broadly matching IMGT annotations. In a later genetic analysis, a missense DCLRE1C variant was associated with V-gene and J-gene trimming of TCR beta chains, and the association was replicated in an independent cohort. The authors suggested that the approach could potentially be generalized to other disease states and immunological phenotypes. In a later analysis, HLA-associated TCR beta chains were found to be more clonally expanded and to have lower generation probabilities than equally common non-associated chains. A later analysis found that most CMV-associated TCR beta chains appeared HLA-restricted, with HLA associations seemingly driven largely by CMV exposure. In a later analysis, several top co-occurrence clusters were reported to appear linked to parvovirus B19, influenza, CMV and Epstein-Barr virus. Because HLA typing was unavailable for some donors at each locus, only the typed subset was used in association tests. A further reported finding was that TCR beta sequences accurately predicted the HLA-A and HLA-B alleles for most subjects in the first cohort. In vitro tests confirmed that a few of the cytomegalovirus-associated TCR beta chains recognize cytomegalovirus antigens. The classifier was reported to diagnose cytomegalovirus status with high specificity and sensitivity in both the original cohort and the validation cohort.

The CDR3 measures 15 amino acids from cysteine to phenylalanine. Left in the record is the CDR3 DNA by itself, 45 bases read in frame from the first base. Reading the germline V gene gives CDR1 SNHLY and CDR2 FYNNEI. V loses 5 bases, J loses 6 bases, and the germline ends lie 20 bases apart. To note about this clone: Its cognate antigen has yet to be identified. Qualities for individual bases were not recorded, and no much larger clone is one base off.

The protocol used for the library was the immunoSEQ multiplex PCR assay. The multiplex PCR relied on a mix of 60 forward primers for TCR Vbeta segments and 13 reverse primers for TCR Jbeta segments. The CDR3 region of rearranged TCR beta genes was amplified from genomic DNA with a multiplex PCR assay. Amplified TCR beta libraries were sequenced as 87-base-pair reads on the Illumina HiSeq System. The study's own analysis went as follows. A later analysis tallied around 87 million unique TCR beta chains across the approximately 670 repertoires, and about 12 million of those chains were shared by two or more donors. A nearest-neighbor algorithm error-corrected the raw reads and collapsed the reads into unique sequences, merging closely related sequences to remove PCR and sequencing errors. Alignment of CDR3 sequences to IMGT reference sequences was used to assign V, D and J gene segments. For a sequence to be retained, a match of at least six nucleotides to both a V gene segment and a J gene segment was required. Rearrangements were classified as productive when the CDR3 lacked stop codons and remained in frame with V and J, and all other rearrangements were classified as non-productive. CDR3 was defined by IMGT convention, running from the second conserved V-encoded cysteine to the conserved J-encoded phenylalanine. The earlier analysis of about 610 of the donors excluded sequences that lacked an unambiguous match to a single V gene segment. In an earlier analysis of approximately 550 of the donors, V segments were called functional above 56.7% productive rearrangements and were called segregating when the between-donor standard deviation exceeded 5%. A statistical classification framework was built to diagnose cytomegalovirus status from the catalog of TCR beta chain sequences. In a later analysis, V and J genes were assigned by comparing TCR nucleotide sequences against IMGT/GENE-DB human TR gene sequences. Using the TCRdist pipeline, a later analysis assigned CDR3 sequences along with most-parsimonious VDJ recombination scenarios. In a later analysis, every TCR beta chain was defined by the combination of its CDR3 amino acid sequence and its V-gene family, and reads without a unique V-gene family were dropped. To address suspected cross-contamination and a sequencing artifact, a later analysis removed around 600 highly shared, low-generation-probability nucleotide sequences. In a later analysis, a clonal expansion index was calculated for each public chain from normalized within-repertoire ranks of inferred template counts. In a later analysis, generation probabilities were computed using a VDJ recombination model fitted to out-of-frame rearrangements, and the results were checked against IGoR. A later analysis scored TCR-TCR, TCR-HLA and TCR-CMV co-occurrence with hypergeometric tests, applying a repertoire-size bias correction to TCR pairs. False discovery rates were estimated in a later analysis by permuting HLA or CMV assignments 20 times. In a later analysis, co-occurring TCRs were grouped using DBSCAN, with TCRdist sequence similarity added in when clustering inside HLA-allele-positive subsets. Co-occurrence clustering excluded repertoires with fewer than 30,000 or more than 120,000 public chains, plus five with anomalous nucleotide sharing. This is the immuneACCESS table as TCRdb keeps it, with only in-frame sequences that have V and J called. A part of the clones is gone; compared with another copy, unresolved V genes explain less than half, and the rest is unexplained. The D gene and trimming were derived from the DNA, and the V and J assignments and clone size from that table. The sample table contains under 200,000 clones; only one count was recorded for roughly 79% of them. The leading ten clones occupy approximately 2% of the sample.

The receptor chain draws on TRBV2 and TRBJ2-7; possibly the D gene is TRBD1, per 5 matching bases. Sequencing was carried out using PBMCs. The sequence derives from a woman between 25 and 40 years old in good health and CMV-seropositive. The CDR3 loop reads CASSKEGRIQGEQYF. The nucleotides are TGTGCCAGCAGTAAAGAAGGGCGGATTCAGGGCGAGCAGTACTTC.